Listed here are 30 T cell receptor beta chains from one sample, sequenced in a study of T cells in Graves' hyperthyroidism and ophthalmopathy. RNA transcripts served as the template for amplifying TCR beta CDR3 regions. A first-round RT-PCR of the TCR CDR3 used the HTBI primer set. TCRdb re-called the multiplex PCR reads through MiXCR, storing one row per CDR3 protein. The repertoire holds roughly 350,000 distinct CDR3 sequences, with approximately 15% as singletons. Sequenced input: blood. The origin of the receptors is a woman aged 30 to 39 with Graves' ophthalmopathy.

The genes are TRBV4-1 and TRBJ2-2; 8 bases fit TRBD2. Germline V lookup: CDR1 MGHRA, CDR2 YSYEKL. The trim removed 4 bases at V and 6 bases at J, leaving 10 bases unmatched. CDR3 size: 16 residues. CDR3: CASSPPGGAGAGELFF. CDR3 DNA sequence: TGCGCCAGCAGCCCACCCGGGGGGGCGGGCGCCGGGGAGCTGTTTTTT.

This clonotype has a count of ten or more. J is TRBJ1-3 and V is TRBV2; no clear D gene. V was clipped by 5 bases and J by 7 bases, with 9 bases between them. The CDR3 has 12 residues. CDR1 SNHLY and CDR2 FYNNEI come from the germline V gene. CDR3 region: CASSLVSNTIYF. The DNA of the CDR3 is TGTGCCAGCAGTTTAGTGAGTAACACCATATATTTT.

This clonotype was recorded at least ten times. This chain connects TRBV20-1 to TRBJ1-2; weak D call: TRBD1 (5 bases). The germline V gene has CDR1 DFQATT and CDR2 SNEGSKA (reference sequence). Deletions cut 4 bases from V and 4 bases from J, with 16 bases between. CDR3 length: 14 amino acids. The CDR3 protein is CSAMNTGTSYGYTF. The CDR3 DNA is TGCAGTGCTATGAATACCGGGACTTCCTATGGCTACACCTTC.

CDR3 bases: TGCAGTGCTAGAGGAGAAAGGGGTACGGGCACTGAAGCTTTCTTT. Its translation: CSARGERGTGTEAFF. The gene calls are TRBV20-1 and TRBJ1-1; weak D call: TRBD1 (5 bases). CDR1 is DFQATT, CDR2 SNEGSKA, per germline (reference sequence). The CDR3 is 15 residues long. The ends were cut back, 1 base at V and 4 bases at J, with 16 bases in the middle.

In its sample, this clonotype was seen many times. The chain employs TRBV7-2 and TRBJ1-6, with a possible D match to TRBD1 (5 bases). The CDR3 contains 17 residues. V was trimmed by 5 bases and J by 6 bases, leaving 20 bases between them. CDR1 and CDR2 from the germline V gene are SGHTA and FQGNSA. CDR3: CASSRRQLTDSNSPLHF. CDR3 nucleotides: TGTGCCAGCAGCCGCCGCCAATTGACAGATTCTAATTCACCCCTCCACTTT.

The V call is TRBV10-3, the J call TRBJ1-1, with D possibly being TRBD1 (5 bases). Trimming pared 2 bases from V and 11 bases from J, leaving 15 bases between. Germline V lookup: CDR1 ENHRY, CDR2 SYGVKD. CDR3 length: 13 residues. The CDR3 sequence is CAISEPTDIEAFF. Here the CDR3 DNA reads TGTGCCATCAGTGAGCCGACGGACATCGAGGCTTTCTTT.

The V gene is TRBV7-3, the J gene TRBJ1-2; D is perhaps TRBD1 (6 bases). The CDR3 covers 14 residues. The germline V gene encodes CDR1 SGHTA and CDR2 FQGTGA. Trimming stripped 3 bases from V and 7 bases from J, with 15 bases between. CDR3 sequence: CASSLGRGGFGYTF. For the CDR3, the DNA is TGTGCCAGCAGCTTGGGGAGGGGGGGTTTTGGCTACACCTTC.

The chain employs TRBV11-2 and TRBJ1-3; weak D call: TRBD1 (5 bases). The germline CDR1 and CDR2 sequences are SGHAT and FQNNGV. The CDR3 is 11 amino acids. V was pared by 8 bases and J by 4 bases, with 6 bases between. CDR3 protein: CASSGGNTIYF. Written as DNA, the CDR3 is TGTGCCAGCTCAGGGGGAAACACCATATATTTT. The full variable domain, in which reference TRBV11-2 and TRBJ1-3 provide the parts outside the CDR3, is EAGVAQSPRYKIIEKRQSVAFWCNPISGHATLYWYQQILGQGPKLLIQFQNNGVVDDSQLPKDRFSAERLKGVDSTLKIQPAKLEDSAVYLCASSGGNTIYFGEGSWLTVV.

J is TRBJ2-5 and V is TRBV14, with 8 bases lining up with TRBD2. From germline, CDR1 is SGHDN and CDR2 FVKESK. J was trimmed by 4 bases and V by 4 bases; bases with no gene match: 11. The CDR3 totals 16 residues. In nucleotides, the CDR3 is TGTGCCAGCAGCCCCTTCGCTGAGCGGGGGTTAGAGACCCAGTACTTC. Amino acids: CASSPFAERGLETQYF.

This clonotype was seen only a few times. With a much larger clone just one base away, this may be a read error. The genes are TRBV7-2 and TRBJ2-2, with D possibly being TRBD1 (6 bases). With 4 bases removed from V and 0 bases from J, the gap between germline ends came to 12 bases. This CDR3 has 16 residues. The germline V gene has CDR1 SGHTA and CDR2 FQGNSA. CDR3 amino acids: CASSSPGQANTGELFF. The DNA for the CDR3 is TGTGCCAGCAGCTCTCCGGGACAAGCGAACACCGGGGAGCTGTTTTTT.

This chain joins TRBV24-1 and TRBJ2-5, with 12 bases that match TRBD2. The CDR3 has 18 amino acids. Looked up from germline, CDR1 is KGHDR and CDR2 is SFDVKD. V lost 2 bases to trimming and J lost 0 bases; unmatched junction nucleotides: 6. The CDR3 DNA follows: TGTGCCACCAGTGATTGGGCTAGCGGGGGGGCCTACCAAGAGACCCAGTACTTC. Translated: CATSDWASGGAYQETQYF.

This clonotype was detected a few times. The chain combines TRBV30 with TRBJ2-1; the D gene could be TRBD1 or TRBD2 (6 bases each). Germline CDR1 reads GTSNPN; CDR2 reads SVGIG (reference sequence). Deletions cut 2 bases from V and 2 bases from J, with 13 bases between. CDR3 size: 15 residues. The CDR3 reads CAWSRGPGTYNEQFF. The CDR3 nucleotides are TGTGCCTGGAGTCGGGGGCCAGGGACCTACAATGAGCAGTTCTTC.

This clonotype was detected only once. V and J are TRBV28 and TRBJ2-3; 12 bases map to TRBD2. The V gene end was trimmed by 4 bases and the J gene end by 3 bases; junction bases not matched to a gene: 8. The CDR3 is 17 residues long. Per germline, CDR1 MDHEN and CDR2 SYDVKM. CDR3 in amino acids: CASSSLAGGLGTDTQYF. CDR3 in DNA: TGTGCCAGCAGTTCCCTAGCGGGGGGGCTCGGGACAGATACGCAGTATTTT.

This clonotype was counted many times. The chain is built from TRBV15 and TRBJ1-6; TRBD1 matches at 10 bases. After removal of 9 bases from V and 7 bases from J, the junction contained 6 bases not matched to a gene. The CDR3 has 14 residues. Germline assignment: CDR1 LNHNV and CDR2 YYDKDF (reference sequence). CDR3 nucleotides: TGTGCCACTAAACCGGGACAGGGGAATTCACCCCTCCACTTT. Protein sequence: CATKPGQGNSPLHF. Variable domain in full (rest from reference TRBV15 and TRBJ1-6): DAMVIQNPRYQVTQFGKPVTLSCSQTLNHNVMYWYQQKSSQAPKLLFHYYDKDFNNEADTPDNFQSRRPNTSFCFLDIRSPGLGDTAMYLCATKPGQGNSPLHFGNGTRLTVT.

The table lists this clonotype with many counts. The V and J genes are TRBV12-3 or TRBV12-4 and TRBJ1-5; the D gene is possibly TRBD1 (5 bases). The CDR3 is 16 residues long. V shed 2 bases and J shed 6 bases, with 17 bases lying between them. The CDR3, as DNA: TGTGCCAGCAGTTTATATGGTCGGCAGGGCGGTCAGCCCCAGCATTTT. Residues: CASSLYGRQGGQPQHF.

The gene calls are TRBV12-3 or TRBV12-4 and TRBJ1-4, with 10 bases matching TRBD1. J gave up 5 bases and V 6 bases, and 3 bases lay outside the gene matches. The CDR3 loop spans 14 amino acids. The CDR3 reads CASRRTGGNEKLFF. CDR3 DNA sequence: TGTGCCAGCAGACGGACAGGGGGAAATGAAAAACTGTTTTTT.

This clonotype was observed a few times. This chain connects TRBV7-8 to TRBJ2-6; no reliable D call. V shed 0 bases and J shed 4 bases, with 10 bases lying between them. Germline-derived CDR1 and CDR2 are SGHVS and FQNEAQ. The CDR3 has 16 residues. The CDR3 region has the DNA TGTGCCAGCAGCTTAGCCTCAGGCTCGGGGGCCAACGTCCTGACTTTC. This codes for CASSLASGSGANVLTF.

At least ten counts were recorded for this clonotype. Written as DNA, the CDR3 is TGTGCCAGCTCACCCCCCCCAAGGACTGAAGCTTTCTTT. Translating gives CASSPPPRTEAFF. The rearrangement joins TRBV18 to TRBJ1-1; D not certain. The CDR3 has 13 amino acids. V was clipped by 3 bases and J by 5 bases, with 10 bases between them. Germline CDR1 and CDR2: KGHSH and LQKENI.

At least ten counts were recorded for this clonotype. V and J are TRBV12-3 or TRBV12-4 and TRBJ2-5; D is unclear. This CDR3 has 11 amino acids. The ends were cut back, 2 bases at V and 10 bases at J, with 8 bases in the middle. The CDR3 region has the DNA TGTGCCAGCAGTTTAACTTTACACCAGTACTTC. This sequence encodes CASSLTLHQYF.

The V call is TRBV19, the J call TRBJ2-3, with D tentatively TRBD1 (6 bases). The length of the CDR3 is 16 residues. Germline values: CDR1 LNHDA, CDR2 SQIVND (reference sequence). V was cut by 8 bases and J by 4 bases, with 22 bases left in between. The CDR3 reads CASGASNRVWADTQYF. The CDR3 nucleotides read TGTGCCAGTGGGGCCTCAAACAGGGTCTGGGCAGATACGCAGTATTTT. The full variable domain, in which reference TRBV19 and TRBJ2-3 provide the parts outside the CDR3, is DGGITQSPKYLFRKEGQNVTLSCEQNLNHDAMYWYRQDPGQGLRLIYYSQIVNDFQKGDIAEGYSVSREKKESFPLTVTSAQKNPTAFYLCASGASNRVWADTQYFGPGTRLTVL.

At least ten counts were recorded for this clonotype. This chain joins TRBV28 and TRBJ2-3; 7 positions agree with TRBD2. With V trimmed by 6 bases and J by 4 bases, 10 bases remained unmatched. CDR1 MDHEN and CDR2 SYDVKM come from the germline V gene. This CDR3 is 15 amino acids long. CDR3 loop: CASSLDLSGADTQYF. Written as DNA, the CDR3 is TGTGCCAGCAGCCTAGACCTGAGCGGGGCAGATACGCAGTATTTT.

This clonotype was seen many times. V is TRBV7-2 and J is TRBJ2-5; 7 positions agree with TRBD1. Losses at the gene ends were 5 bases for V and 2 bases for J; bases not matched to a gene: 8. CDR3 length: 15 residues. CDR1 and CDR2 (germline): SGHTA, FQGNSA. The CDR3 loop reads CASSRNRDRQETQYF. CDR3 sequence (DNA): TGTGCCAGCAGCCGTAACCGGGACAGACAAGAGACCCAGTACTTC. Full variable domain (missing parts from reference TRBV7-2 and TRBJ2-5): GAGVSQSPSNKVTEKGKDVELRCDPISGHTALYWYRQSLGQGLEFLIYFQGNSAPDKSGLPSDRFSAERTGGSVSTLTIQRTQQEDSAVYLCASSRNRDRQETQYFGPGTRLLVL.

This chain uses TRBV20-1 with TRBJ2-3, with 12 bases aligning to TRBD2. The J segment lost 2 bases and the V segment lost 0 bases, leaving 12 bases of the junction unmatched. The CDR3 is 19 residues long. Germline CDR1 and CDR2: DFQATT and SNEGSKA (reference sequence). CDR3 in DNA: TGCAGTGCTAGAGATTACTCGCTAGCGGGGGGGCACAACACAGATACGCAGTATTTT. Residues: CSARDYSLAGGHNTDTQYF.

This clonotype was seen repeatedly, ten times or more. The CDR3 spells CASSMPQKDGYTF. As DNA, the CDR3 is TGTGCCAGTAGTATGCCCCAAAAGGATGGCTACACCTTC. The chain employs TRBV19 and TRBJ1-2; D call uncertain. The V gene's germline CDR1 is LNHDA and CDR2 SQIVND (reference sequence). The CDR3 is made up of 13 amino acids. Trimming took off 3 bases at V and 6 bases at J, with 11 bases between the two ends.

This clonotype was counted many times. V is TRBV7-2 and J is TRBJ2-1, with 9 bases fitting TRBD2. The CDR3 is 15 residues long. Germline loops: CDR1 SGHTA, CDR2 FQGNSA. After removal of 0 bases from V and 6 bases from J, the junction contained 3 bases not matched to a gene. The CDR3 loop is CASSLAAGGFNEQFF. The DNA of the CDR3 is TGTGCCAGCAGCTTAGCCGCGGGGGGGTTCAATGAGCAGTTCTTC.

This clonotype was detected many times. This chain connects TRBV7-9 to TRBJ2-7; tentatively, D is TRBD2 (7 bases). The germline gives CDR1 SEHNR, CDR2 FQNEAQ (reference sequence). With 5 bases removed from V and 3 bases from J, the gap between germline ends came to 14 bases. The CDR3 is 14 residues long. In nucleotides, the CDR3 is TGTGCCAGCAGCCCAAGGGGGGGGCTCTACGAGCAGTACTTC. Protein: CASSPRGGLYEQYF.

This clonotype was seen only a few times. The gene calls are TRBV6-1 and TRBJ2-1, with 7 bases fitting TRBD1. CDR1 and CDR2 from the germline V gene are MNHNS and SASEGT. The CDR3 runs to 13 residues. V was clipped by 10 bases and J by 5 bases; unmatched bases: 8. The CDR3 spells CAIRQDRDNEQFF. The CDR3 nucleotides read TGTGCCATCAGGCAAGACAGGGACAATGAGCAGTTCTTC.

This clonotype has only a few counts. This may arise from a read error, as a much more abundant clone is one base away. The chain uses TRBV6-2 or TRBV6-3 and TRBJ2-3, with D hard to call. The CDR3 totals 14 residues. Trimming stripped 6 bases from V and 1 base from J, with 11 bases between. The germline V gene has CDR1 MNHEY and CDR2 SVGEGT. CDR3 sequence (DNA): TGTGCCAGCAGATTGACGGAAGGCACAGATACGCAGTATTTT. Its protein product is CASRLTEGTDTQYF.

The chain couples TRBV5-4 to TRBJ2-3; D may be TRBD2 (8 bases). The CDR3 covers 17 residues. V was trimmed by 4 bases and J by 5 bases, leaving 23 bases between them. Germline loops: CDR1 SGHNT, CDR2 YYREEE (reference sequence). CDR3 sequence reads: CASSPGLARGVIDTQYF. As DNA, the CDR3 is TGTGCCAGCAGCCCCGGACTAGCCAGGGGGGTAATAGATACGCAGTATTTT.

This clonotype has ten or more counts. The V and J genes are TRBV28 and TRBJ2-2; perhaps TRBD1 as D (5 bases). This CDR3 is built from 15 residues. V dropped 6 bases and J dropped 4 bases, with 15 bases sitting between them. Germline CDR1 reads MDHEN; CDR2 reads SYDVKM. Written as DNA, the CDR3 is TGTGCCAGCAGCCTAGTTAGGGGCGGCACCGGGGAGCTGTTTTTT. It yields the protein CASSLVRGGTGELFF. The full variable domain, in which reference TRBV28 and TRBJ2-2 provide the parts outside the CDR3, is DVKVTQSSRYLVKRTGEKVFLECVQDMDHENMFWYRQDPGLGLRLIYFSYDVKMKEKGDIPEGYSVSREKKERFSLILESASTNQTSMYLCASSLVRGGTGELFFGEGSRLTVL.